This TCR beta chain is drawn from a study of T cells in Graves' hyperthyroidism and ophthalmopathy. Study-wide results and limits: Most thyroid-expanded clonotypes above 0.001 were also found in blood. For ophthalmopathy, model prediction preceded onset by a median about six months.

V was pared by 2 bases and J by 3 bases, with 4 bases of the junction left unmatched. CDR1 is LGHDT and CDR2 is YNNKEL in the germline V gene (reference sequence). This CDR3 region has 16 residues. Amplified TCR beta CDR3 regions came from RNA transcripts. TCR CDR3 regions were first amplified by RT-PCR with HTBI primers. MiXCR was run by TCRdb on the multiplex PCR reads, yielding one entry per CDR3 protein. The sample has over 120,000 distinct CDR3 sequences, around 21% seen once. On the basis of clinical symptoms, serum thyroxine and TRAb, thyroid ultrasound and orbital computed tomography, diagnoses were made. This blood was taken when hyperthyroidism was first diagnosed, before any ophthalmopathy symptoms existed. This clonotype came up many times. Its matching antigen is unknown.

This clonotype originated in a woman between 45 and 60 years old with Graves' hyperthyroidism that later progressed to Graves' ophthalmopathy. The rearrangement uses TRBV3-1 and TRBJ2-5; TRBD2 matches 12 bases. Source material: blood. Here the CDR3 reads CASSQRTSGKKETQYF. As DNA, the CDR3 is TGTGCCAGCAGCCAACGGACTAGCGGGAAGAAAGAGACCCAGTACTTC.